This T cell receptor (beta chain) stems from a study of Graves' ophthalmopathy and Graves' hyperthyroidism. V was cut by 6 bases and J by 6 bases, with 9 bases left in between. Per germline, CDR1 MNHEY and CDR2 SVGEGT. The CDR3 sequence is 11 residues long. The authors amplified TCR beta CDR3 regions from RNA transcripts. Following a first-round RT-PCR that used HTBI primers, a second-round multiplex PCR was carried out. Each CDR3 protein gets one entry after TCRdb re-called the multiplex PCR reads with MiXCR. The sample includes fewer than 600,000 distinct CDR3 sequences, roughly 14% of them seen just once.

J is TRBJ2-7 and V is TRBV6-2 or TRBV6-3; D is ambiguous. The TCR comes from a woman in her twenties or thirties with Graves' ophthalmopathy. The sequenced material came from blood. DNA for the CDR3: TGTGCCAGCAGCCTGGCGTTCGAGCAGTACTTC. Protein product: CASSLAFEQYF.